This TCR beta chain derives from a study of beta chain features in type 1 diabetes. The investigators reverse transcribed all of the isolated RNA, so they sequenced expressed TCRB transcripts. The method was immunoSEQ multiplex PCR; TCRdb's version includes in-frame clones alone and lacks a portion of them. The repertoire holds 110,000 to 150,000 clones, with 9.5% to 10% as singletons. The sample holds a few counts of this clone. Trimming removed 4 bases at V and 3 bases at J, with 10 bases between. This CDR3 contains 14 residues. In germline, CDR1 is SNHLY, CDR2 FYNNEI. This chain joins TRBV2 and TRBJ1-5; D remains ambiguous. Sequencing input: central memory CD4+ T cells from blood. This TCR was sampled from a woman aged 40-49 years in good health. CDR3 DNA: TGTGCCAGCAGTGTGTGGCTTAACAATCAGCCCCAGCATTTT. This encodes CASSVWLNNQPQHF. The whole variable domain, filled in from reference TRBV2 and TRBJ1-5, reads EPEVTQTPSHQVTQMGQEVILRCVPISNHLYFYWYRQILGQKVEFLVSFYNNEISEKSEIFDDQFSVERPDGSNFTLKIRSTKLEDSAMYFCASSVWLNNQPQHFGDGTRLSIL.